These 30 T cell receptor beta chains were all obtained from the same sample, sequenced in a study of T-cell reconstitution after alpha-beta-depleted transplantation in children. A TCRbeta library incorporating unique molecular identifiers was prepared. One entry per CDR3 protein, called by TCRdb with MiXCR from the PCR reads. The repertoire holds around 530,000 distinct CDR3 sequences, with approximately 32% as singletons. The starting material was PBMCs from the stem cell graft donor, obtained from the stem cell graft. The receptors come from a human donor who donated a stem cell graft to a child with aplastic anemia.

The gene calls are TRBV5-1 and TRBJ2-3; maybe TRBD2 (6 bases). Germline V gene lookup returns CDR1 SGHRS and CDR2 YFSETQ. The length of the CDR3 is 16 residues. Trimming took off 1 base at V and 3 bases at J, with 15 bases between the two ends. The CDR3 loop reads CASSLSAGRKTDTQYF. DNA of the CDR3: TGCGCCAGCAGCTTGTCAGCAGGGAGGAAGACAGATACGCAGTATTTT.

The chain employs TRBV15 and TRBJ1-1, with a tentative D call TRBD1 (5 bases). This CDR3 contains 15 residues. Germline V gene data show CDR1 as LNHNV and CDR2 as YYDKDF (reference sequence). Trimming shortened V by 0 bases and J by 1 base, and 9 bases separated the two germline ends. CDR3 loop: CATSRDVGGNTEAFF. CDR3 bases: TGTGCCACCAGCAGAGATGTGGGGGGGAACACTGAAGCTTTCTTT.

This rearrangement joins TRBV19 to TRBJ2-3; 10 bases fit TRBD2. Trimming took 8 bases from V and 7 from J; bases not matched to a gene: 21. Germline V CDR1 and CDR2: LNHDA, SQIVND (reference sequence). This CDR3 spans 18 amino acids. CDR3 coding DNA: TGTGCCAGTGCGGAAGGTCTCGGGCTAGCGGGAGTTCGATATACGCAGTATTTT. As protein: CASAEGLGLAGVRYTQYF.

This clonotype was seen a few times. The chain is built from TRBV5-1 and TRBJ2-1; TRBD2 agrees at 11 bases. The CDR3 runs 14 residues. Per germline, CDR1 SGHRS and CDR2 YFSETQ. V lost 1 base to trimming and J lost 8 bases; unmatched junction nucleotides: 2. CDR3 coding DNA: TGCGCCAGCAGCTTGACTAGCGGGAGTGATGAGCAGTTCTTC. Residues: CASSLTSGSDEQFF.

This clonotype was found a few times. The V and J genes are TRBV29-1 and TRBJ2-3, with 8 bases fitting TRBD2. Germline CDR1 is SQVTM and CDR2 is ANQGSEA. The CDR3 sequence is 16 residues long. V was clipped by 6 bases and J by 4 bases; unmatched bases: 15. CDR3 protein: CSVDEWTGGQADTQYF. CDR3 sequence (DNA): TGCAGCGTGGACGAGTGGACGGGAGGGCAGGCAGATACGCAGTATTTT.

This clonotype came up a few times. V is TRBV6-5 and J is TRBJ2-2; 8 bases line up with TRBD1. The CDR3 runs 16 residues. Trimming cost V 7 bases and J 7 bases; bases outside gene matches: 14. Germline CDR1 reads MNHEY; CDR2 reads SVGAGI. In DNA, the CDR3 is TGTGCCAGCAAGATAAACGGACAGGGATGGAACGGGGAGCTGTTTTTT. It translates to CASKINGQGWNGELFF.

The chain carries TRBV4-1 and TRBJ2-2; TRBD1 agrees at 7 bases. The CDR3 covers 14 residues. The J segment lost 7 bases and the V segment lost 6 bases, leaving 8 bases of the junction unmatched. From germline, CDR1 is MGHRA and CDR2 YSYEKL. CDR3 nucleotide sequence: TGCGCCAGCAGTCCGGCAGGGGGTAACGGGGAGCTGTTTTTT. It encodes CASSPAGGNGELFF.

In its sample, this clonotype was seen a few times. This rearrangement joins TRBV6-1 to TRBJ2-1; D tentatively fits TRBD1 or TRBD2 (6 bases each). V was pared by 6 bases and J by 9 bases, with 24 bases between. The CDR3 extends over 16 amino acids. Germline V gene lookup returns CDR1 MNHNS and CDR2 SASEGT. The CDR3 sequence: CASSQEGGGRLGEQFF. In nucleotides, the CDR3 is TGTGCCAGCAGCCAGGAAGGTGGGGGGCGCCTTGGTGAGCAGTTCTTC.

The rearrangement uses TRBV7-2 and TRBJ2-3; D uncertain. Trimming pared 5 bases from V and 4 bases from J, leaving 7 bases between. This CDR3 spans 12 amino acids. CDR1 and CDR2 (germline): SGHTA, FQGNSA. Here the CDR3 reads CASSPFADTQYF. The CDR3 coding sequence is TGTGCCAGCAGCCCCTTCGCAGATACGCAGTATTTT.

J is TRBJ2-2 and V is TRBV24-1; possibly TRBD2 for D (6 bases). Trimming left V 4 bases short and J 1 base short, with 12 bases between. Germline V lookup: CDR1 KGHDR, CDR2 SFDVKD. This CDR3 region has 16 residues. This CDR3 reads CATSERRGLNTGELFF. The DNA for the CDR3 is TGTGCCACCAGTGAGCGGAGGGGTCTGAACACCGGGGAGCTGTTTTTT.

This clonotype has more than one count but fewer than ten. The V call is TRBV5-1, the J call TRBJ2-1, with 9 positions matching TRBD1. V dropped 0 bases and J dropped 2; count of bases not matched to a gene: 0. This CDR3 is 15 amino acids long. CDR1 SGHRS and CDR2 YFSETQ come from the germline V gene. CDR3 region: CASSLGTGAYNEQFF. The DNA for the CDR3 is TGCGCCAGCAGCTTGGGGACAGGGGCCTACAATGAGCAGTTCTTC.

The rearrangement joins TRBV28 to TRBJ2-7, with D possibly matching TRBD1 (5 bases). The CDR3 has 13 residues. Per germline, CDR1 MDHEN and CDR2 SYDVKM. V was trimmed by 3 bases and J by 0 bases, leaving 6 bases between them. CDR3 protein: CASSFGHSYEQYF. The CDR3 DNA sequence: TGTGCCAGCAGTTTTGGACACTCCTACGAGCAGTACTTC.

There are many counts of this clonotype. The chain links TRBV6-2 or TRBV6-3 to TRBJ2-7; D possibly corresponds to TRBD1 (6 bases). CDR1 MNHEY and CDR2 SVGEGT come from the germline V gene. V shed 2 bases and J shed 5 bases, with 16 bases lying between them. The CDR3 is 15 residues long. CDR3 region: CASSYRDTSRDEQYF. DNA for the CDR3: TGTGCCAGCAGTTACAGGGACACCTCAAGGGACGAGCAGTACTTC.

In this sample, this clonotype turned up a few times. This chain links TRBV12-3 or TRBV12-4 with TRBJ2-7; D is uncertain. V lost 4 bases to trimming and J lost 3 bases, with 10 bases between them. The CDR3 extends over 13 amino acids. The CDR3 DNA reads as TGTGCCAGCAGTTCGGACGGCTACTACGAGCAGTACTTC. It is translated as CASSSDGYYEQYF.

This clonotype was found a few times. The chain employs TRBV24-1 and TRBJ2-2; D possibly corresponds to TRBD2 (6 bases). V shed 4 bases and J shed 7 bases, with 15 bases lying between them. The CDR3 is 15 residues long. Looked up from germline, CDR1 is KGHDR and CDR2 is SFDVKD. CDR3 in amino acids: CATSETGGKNGELFF. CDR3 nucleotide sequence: TGTGCCACCAGTGAGACCGGCGGGAAGAACGGGGAGCTGTTTTTT.

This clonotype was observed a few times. CDR3 DNA: TGTGCCAGCAGCTCCCGGGGTGGGAGCGGTCAATCCTACAATGAGCAGTTCTTC. The encoded protein is CASSSRGGSGQSYNEQFF. The chain combines TRBV7-3 with TRBJ2-1, with D perhaps TRBD2 (5 bases). The germline CDR1 and CDR2 sequences are SGHTA and FQGTGA. Between the trimmed V and J ends, which lost 4 bases and 1 base, there was a span of 20 bases. The CDR3 is 18 amino acids.

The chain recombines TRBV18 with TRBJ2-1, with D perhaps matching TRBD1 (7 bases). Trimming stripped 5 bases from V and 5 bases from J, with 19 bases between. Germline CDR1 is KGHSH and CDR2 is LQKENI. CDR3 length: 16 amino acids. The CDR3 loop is CASSSQGGTVNNEQFF. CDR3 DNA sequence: TGTGCCAGCTCAAGCCAAGGCGGGACAGTGAACAATGAGCAGTTCTTC. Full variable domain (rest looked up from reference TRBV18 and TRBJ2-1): NAGVMQNPRHLVRRRGQEARLRCSPMKGHSHVYWYRQLPEEGLKFMVYLQKENIIDESGMPKERFSAEFPKEGPSILRIQQVVRGDSAAYFCASSSQGGTVNNEQFFGPGTRLTVL.

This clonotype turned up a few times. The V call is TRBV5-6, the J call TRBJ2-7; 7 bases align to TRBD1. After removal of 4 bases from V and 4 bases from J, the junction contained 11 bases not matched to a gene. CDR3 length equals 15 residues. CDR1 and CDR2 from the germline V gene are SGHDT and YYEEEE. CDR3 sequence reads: CASSRRQGNWYEQYF. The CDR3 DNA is TGTGCCAGCAGCCGAAGACAGGGCAATTGGTACGAGCAGTACTTC.

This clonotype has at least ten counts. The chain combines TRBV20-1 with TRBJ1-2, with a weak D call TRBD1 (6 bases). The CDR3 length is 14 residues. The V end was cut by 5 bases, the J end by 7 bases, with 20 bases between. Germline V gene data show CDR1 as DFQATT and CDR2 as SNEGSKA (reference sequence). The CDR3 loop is CSAGTVGGISGYTF. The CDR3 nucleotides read TGCAGTGCTGGAACCGTAGGGGGGATTTCTGGCTACACCTTC.

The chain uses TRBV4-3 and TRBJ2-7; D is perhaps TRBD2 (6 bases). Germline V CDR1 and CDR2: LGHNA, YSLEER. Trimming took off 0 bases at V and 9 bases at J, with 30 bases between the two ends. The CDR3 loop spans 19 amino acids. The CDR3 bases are TGCGCCAGCAGCCAAGATCAGACTTTCGGGACGGGGACCGGCGGGATGCAGTACTTC. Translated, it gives CASSQDQTFGTGTGGMQYF.

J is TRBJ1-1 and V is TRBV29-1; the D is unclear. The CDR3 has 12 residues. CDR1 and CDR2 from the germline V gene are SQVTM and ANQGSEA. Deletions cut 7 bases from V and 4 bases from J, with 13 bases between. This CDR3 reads CSGAPFATEAFF. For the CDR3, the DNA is TGCAGCGGGGCCCCATTCGCCACTGAAGCTTTCTTT.

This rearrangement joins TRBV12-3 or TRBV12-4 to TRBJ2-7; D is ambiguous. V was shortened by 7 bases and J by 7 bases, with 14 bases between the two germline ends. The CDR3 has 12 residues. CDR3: CASNLGPGEQYF. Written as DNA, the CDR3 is TGTGCCAGCAACCTAGGGCCCGGGGAGCAGTACTTC.

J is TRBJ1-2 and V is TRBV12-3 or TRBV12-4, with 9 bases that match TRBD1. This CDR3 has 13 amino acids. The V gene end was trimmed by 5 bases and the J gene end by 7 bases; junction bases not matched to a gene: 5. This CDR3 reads CASSTGGRRGYTF. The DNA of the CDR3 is TGTGCCAGCAGTACAGGGGGCAGGCGTGGCTACACCTTC.

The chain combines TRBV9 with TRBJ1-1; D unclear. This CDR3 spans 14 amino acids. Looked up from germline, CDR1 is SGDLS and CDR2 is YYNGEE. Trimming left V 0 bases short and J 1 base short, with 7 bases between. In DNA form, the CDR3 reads TGTGCCAGCAGCGTAGGAGACGGGAACACTGAAGCTTTCTTT. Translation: CASSVGDGNTEAFF. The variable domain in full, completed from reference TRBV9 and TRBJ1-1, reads DSGVTQTPKHLITATGQRVTLRCSPRSGDLSVYWYQQSLDQGLQFLIQYYNGEERAKGNILERFSAQQFPDLHSELNLSSLELGDSALYFCASSVGDGNTEAFFGQGTRLTVV.

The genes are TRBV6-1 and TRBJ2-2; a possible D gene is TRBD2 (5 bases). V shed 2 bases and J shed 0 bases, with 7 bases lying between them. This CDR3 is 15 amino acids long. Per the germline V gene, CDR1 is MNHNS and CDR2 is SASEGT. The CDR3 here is CASSEPAANTGELFF. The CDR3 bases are TGTGCCAGCAGTGAACCAGCGGCGAACACCGGGGAGCTGTTTTTT.

The CDR3 loop is CASVQDRVISGNTIYF. The CDR3 DNA reads as TGTGCTAGTGTCCAGGACAGGGTTATCTCTGGAAACACCATATATTTT. The chain joins TRBV12-5 to TRBJ1-3; 8 nucleotides match TRBD1. Trimming at V came to 7 bases and at J to 0 bases, leaving 8 bases not matched to a gene. The CDR3 length is 16 residues. Germline CDR1 and CDR2: LGHNT and FRNRAP.

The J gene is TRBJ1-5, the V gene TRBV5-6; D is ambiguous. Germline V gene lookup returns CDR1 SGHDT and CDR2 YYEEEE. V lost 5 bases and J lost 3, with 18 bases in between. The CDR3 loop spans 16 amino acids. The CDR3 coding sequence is TGTGCCAGCAGGTCAAGGAGGGTGGGCCCCAATCAGCCCCAGCATTTT. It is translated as CASRSRRVGPNQPQHF.

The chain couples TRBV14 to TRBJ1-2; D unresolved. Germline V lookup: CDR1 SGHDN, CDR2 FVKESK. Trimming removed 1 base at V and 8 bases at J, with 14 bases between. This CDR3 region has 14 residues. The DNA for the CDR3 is TGTGCCAGCAGCCAAGGATCTGCATTTGGAGGCTACACCTTC. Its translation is CASSQGSAFGGYTF. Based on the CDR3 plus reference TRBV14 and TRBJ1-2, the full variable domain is EAGVTQFPSHSVIEKGQTVTLRCDPISGHDNLYWYRRVMGKEIKFLLHFVKESKQDESGMPNNRFLAERTGGTYSTLKVQPAELEDSGVYFCASSQGSAFGGYTFGSGTRLTVV.

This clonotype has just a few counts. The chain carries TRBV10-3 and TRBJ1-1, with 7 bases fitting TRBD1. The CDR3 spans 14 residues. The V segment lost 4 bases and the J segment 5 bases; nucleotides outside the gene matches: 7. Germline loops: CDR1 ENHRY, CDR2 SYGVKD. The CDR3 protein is CAISGGGGQTEAFF. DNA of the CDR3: TGTGCCATCAGTGGAGGAGGGGGCCAAACTGAAGCTTTCTTT.

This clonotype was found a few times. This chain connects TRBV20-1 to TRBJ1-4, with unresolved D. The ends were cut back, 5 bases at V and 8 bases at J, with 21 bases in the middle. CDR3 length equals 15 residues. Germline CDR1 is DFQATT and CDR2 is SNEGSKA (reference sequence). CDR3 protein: CSAGEGEEVEEKLFF. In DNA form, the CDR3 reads TGCAGTGCTGGCGAAGGCGAGGAAGTGGAGGAAAAACTGTTTTTT.